This T cell receptor (beta chain) stems from a study of early T cells in non-severe SARS-CoV-2 infection. Study summary: Sequencing was performed on bulk RNA from unsorted whole blood, leaving chains unpaired.

The V segment lost 0 bases and the J segment 4 bases; nucleotides outside the gene matches: 3. The CDR3 covers 16 residues. CDR1 is MNHEY, CDR2 SVGAGI, per germline. Individually, cDNA molecules had unique molecular identifiers attached to them. From the 5' RACE reads, TCRdb called clonotypes with MiXCR, one entry per CDR3 protein. The sample lists roughly 72,000 distinct CDR3 sequences, around 12% occurring once. The chain recombines TRBV6-5 with TRBJ2-1; 10 bases are a match to TRBD2. The receptor was derived from an adult who was a healthcare worker with PCR-confirmed SARS-CoV-2 infection or an uninfected control (not recorded which). Material: whole blood, obtained at baseline. CDR3 region: CASSYSSGGAYNEQFF. The DNA of the CDR3 is TGTGCCAGCAGTTACTCGAGCGGGGGGGCATACAATGAGCAGTTCTTC.